This T cell receptor (beta chain) comes out of a study of PD-L1 blockade in urothelial cancer. Time point here: pretreatment peripheral blood. The assay was immunoSEQ multiplex PCR, and TCRdb's table has in-frame clones only and misses some. Of about 95,000 clones listed, roughly 84% are singletons. Germline CDR1 reads SEHNR; CDR2 reads FQNEAQ (reference sequence). Germline trimming cut 0 bases from V and 5 bases from J; bases unmatched to any gene: 7. This CDR3 is built from 17 residues. The sample in question was PBMCs, obtained around atezolizumab (anti-PD-L1) treatment. V is TRBV7-9 and J is TRBJ2-2, with TRBD1 identical over 9 bases. This TCR was recovered from a man aged 60-69 years with urothelial cancer. The chain's CDR3 is CASSLATGQGDTGELFF. The CDR3 DNA reads as TGTGCCAGCAGCTTAGCGACGGGACAGGGTGATACCGGGGAGCTGTTTTTT.